The next 20 T cell receptor beta chains were all read from a single sample in a study of Ad26.COV2.S vaccination and SARS-CoV-2 variants (dated by TCRdb to the early 2020s). Library creation used the immunoSEQ multiplex PCR assay. This is the immuneACCESS table as TCRdb keeps it, with only in-frame sequences that have V and J called. A part of the clones is gone; compared with another copy, unresolved V genes explain less than half, and the rest is unexplained. The sample contains 100,000 or so clones, about three quarters of them found a single time. The ten largest clones represent 15% to 20% of the sample. Per the publication, the time point label means: individuals recovered from natural SARS-CoV-2 infection. Sample: peripheral blood, taken after recovery from COVID-19. The receptors were sampled from a human donor who had recovered from COVID-19.

This chain joins TRBV7-6 and TRBJ1-4; 7 positions match TRBD1. The CDR3 has 14 residues. Trimming cost V 5 bases and J 4 bases; bases outside gene matches: 4. The V gene's germline CDR1 is SGHVS and CDR2 FNYEAQ. The CDR3 spells CASSDGTVNEKLFF. The DNA of the CDR3 is TGTGCCAGCAGCGACGGGACAGTTAATGAAAAACTGTTTTTT. Combining the CDR3 with reference TRBV7-6 and TRBJ1-4 gives the whole variable domain GAGVSQSPRYKVTKRGQDVALRCDPISGHVSLYWYRQALGQGPEFLTYFNYEAQQDKSGLPNDRFSAERPEGSISTLTIQRTEQRDSAMYRCASSDGTVNEKLFFGSGTQLSVL.

V is TRBV7-9 and J is TRBJ1-1, with D maybe TRBD1 (5 bases). Germline V gene data show CDR1 as SEHNR and CDR2 as FQNEAQ (reference sequence). The CDR3 runs 15 residues. Trimming removed 4 bases at V and 6 bases at J, with 18 bases between. CDR3 residues: CASSSVRGPGSEAFF. The CDR3 bases are TGTGCCAGCAGCTCAGTGCGGGGCCCAGGGTCTGAAGCTTTCTTT.

The V gene is TRBV28, the J gene TRBJ1-5, with 8 bases lining up with TRBD1. Germline V gene data show CDR1 as MDHEN and CDR2 as SYDVKM. The CDR3 length is 14 residues. With 6 bases clipped from V and 5 bases from J, the junction kept 6 bases outside the gene matches. CDR3 in DNA: TGTGCCAGCAGAACAGGGGGAATCCATCAGCCCCAGCATTTT. Amino acid sequence: CASRTGGIHQPQHF. Based on the CDR3 plus reference TRBV28 and TRBJ1-5, the full variable domain is DVKVTQSSRYLVKRTGEKVFLECVQDMDHENMFWYRQDPGLGLRLIYFSYDVKMKEKGDIPEGYSVSREKKERFSLILESASTNQTSMYLCASRTGGIHQPQHFGDGTRLSIL.

The chain has TRBV29-1 and TRBJ2-1; 11 nucleotides line up with TRBD1. The CDR3 loop spans 13 amino acids. Trimming cost V 4 bases and J 6 bases; bases outside gene matches: 2. Germline V lookup: CDR1 SQVTM, CDR2 ANQGSEA. CDR3 sequence reads: CSVGGTGGNEQFF. The CDR3 nucleotides read TGCAGCGTTGGAGGGACAGGGGGCAATGAGCAGTTCTTC.

The chain joins TRBV29-1 to TRBJ1-2, with a tentative D call TRBD1 (6 bases). This CDR3 is 12 amino acids long. Germline-derived CDR1 and CDR2 are SQVTM and ANQGSEA. Trimming removed 7 bases from V and 2 bases from J, with 11 bases in between. CDR3 region: CSASGQNYGYTF. Written as DNA, the CDR3 is TGCAGCGCCTCGGGACAAAACTATGGCTACACCTTC.

The chain carries TRBV13 and TRBJ2-3; TRBD2 aligns across 9 bases. V shed 5 bases and J 2 bases; nucleotides not matched to a gene: 8. The CDR3 is 16 residues long. In germline, CDR1 is PRHDT, CDR2 FYEKMQ (reference sequence). CDR3 nucleotide sequence: TGTGCCAGCAGCAGATTAGCGGGGGAGAACACAGATACGCAGTATTTT. It translates to CASSRLAGENTDTQYF.

This chain connects TRBV4-1 to TRBJ2-3; tentatively, D is TRBD1 (6 bases). The ends were cut back, 2 bases at V and 6 bases at J, with 12 bases in the middle. This CDR3 is built from 14 residues. The V gene's germline CDR1 is MGHRA and CDR2 YSYEKL. The CDR3 DNA sequence: TGCGCCAGCAGCCAAAGATCTAGGGGGGATACGCAGTATTTT. Its protein product is CASSQRSRGDTQYF.

This chain connects TRBV30 to TRBJ1-1; D is undetermined. The CDR3 has 14 amino acids. Per germline, CDR1 GTSNPN and CDR2 SVGIG (reference sequence). The V gene lost 0 bases and the J gene lost 0 bases, with 8 bases spanning the gap. The CDR3 is CAWSVGSLNTEAFF. In nucleotides, the CDR3 is TGTGCCTGGAGTGTTGGCAGTCTGAACACTGAAGCTTTCTTT.

The rearrangement joins TRBV3-1 (or the pseudogene TRBV3-2) to TRBJ2-2; 8 positions agree with TRBD2. Germline V gives CDR1 LGHDT, CDR2 YNNKEL (reference sequence). CDR3 length: 16 residues. With 2 bases clipped from V and 1 base from J, the junction kept 3 bases outside the gene matches. The CDR3, as DNA: TGTGCCAGCAGCCAAACAGCGGGGGTGAACACCGGGGAGCTGTTTTTT. Translating it yields CASSQTAGVNTGELFF.

The chain employs TRBV5-4 and TRBJ2-1; 11 nucleotides align to TRBD2. The junction had 7 bases not matched to a gene; V was cut back by 4 bases and J by 7 bases. The length of the CDR3 is 15 residues. Germline lookup yields CDR1 SGHNT and CDR2 YYREEE (reference sequence). CDR3 coding DNA: TGTGCCAGCAGCCGTACTAGCGGGGGTCGTAATGAGCAGTTCTTC. Translation gives CASSRTSGGRNEQFF. The complete variable domain, with remaining parts taken from reference TRBV5-4 and TRBJ2-1, reads ETGVTQSPTHLIKTRGQQVTLRCSSQSGHNTVSWYQQALGQGPQFIFQYYREEENGRGNFPPRFSGLQFPNYSSELNVNALELDDSALYLCASSRTSGGRNEQFFGPGTRLTVL.

The rearrangement uses TRBV5-6 and TRBJ2-7; 7 bases agree with TRBD1. CDR1 is SGHDT and CDR2 is YYEEEE in the germline V gene. This CDR3 has 17 amino acids. Losses at the gene ends were 2 bases for V and 4 bases for J; bases not matched to a gene: 15. CDR3 sequence (DNA): TGTGCCAGCAGCTTCTTCTTTGATCACAGGGGACAGTACGAGCAGTACTTC. Amino acids: CASSFFFDHRGQYEQYF.

This clone was seen only once. The genes are TRBV6-6 and TRBJ1-1; D unresolved. The germline gives CDR1 MNHNY, CDR2 SVGAGI (reference sequence). V was clipped by 4 bases and J by 1 base, with 10 bases between them. The CDR3 runs 14 residues. The CDR3 nucleotides read TGTGCCAGCAGTTCCACTAACGAGAACACTGAAGCTTTCTTT. Its translation: CASSSTNENTEAFF.

The chain links TRBV6-2 or TRBV6-3 to TRBJ2-5; TRBD2 matches 8 bases. The germline CDR1 and CDR2 sequences are MNHEY and SVGEGT. The CDR3 runs to 16 residues. V trimming: 4 bases; J trimming: 0 bases; junction bases outside the gene matches: 7. The CDR3 spells CASSLRPGLDQETQYF. The CDR3 region has the DNA TGTGCCAGCAGTTTAAGGCCGGGACTAGACCAAGAGACCCAGTACTTC.

The V and J genes are TRBV19 and TRBJ2-3; D unresolved. The CDR3 length is 15 residues. The V gene lost 1 base and the J gene lost 2 bases, with 10 bases spanning the gap. Germline-derived CDR1 and CDR2 are LNHDA and SQIVND (reference sequence). CDR3 sequence: CASSIVGSYTDTQYF. The CDR3 DNA reads as TGTGCCAGTAGTATAGTTGGCAGTTACACAGATACGCAGTATTTT. Combining the CDR3 with reference TRBV19 and TRBJ2-3 gives the whole variable domain DGGITQSPKYLFRKEGQNVTLSCEQNLNHDAMYWYRQDPGQGLRLIYYSQIVNDFQKGDIAEGYSVSREKKESFPLTVTSAQKNPTAFYLCASSIVGSYTDTQYFGPGTRLTVL.

The chain's CDR3 is CASSLDQGVYEQYF. For the CDR3, the DNA is TGTGCCAGCAGCTTAGACCAGGGGGTCTACGAGCAGTACTTC. V and J are TRBV11-2 and TRBJ2-7, with 7 bases matching TRBD1. This CDR3 is 14 amino acids long. The V gene end was trimmed by 0 bases and the J gene end by 3 bases; junction bases not matched to a gene: 2. The germline CDR1 and CDR2 sequences are SGHAT and FQNNGV.

V gene TRBV6-1 combines with J gene TRBJ1-4; TRBD1 might be the D (5 bases). Trimming shortened V by 2 bases and J by 8 bases, and 12 bases separated the two germline ends. CDR1 and CDR2 (germline): MNHNS, SASEGT. The CDR3 has 14 amino acids. The CDR3 DNA sequence: TGTGCCAGCAGTGAATCGGGGGGAGGAGAAAAACTGTTTTTT. Its translation: CASSESGGGEKLFF.

This clone appeared a few times. The V and J genes are TRBV7-9 and TRBJ2-2, with D tentatively TRBD1 (5 bases). Germline CDR1 and CDR2: SEHNR and FQNEAQ (reference sequence). Trimming removed 1 base from V and 7 bases from J, with 10 bases in between. This CDR3 has 14 amino acids. CDR3 nucleotide sequence: TGTGCCAGCAGCTTAGTTGCAGGGAACGGGGAGCTGTTTTTT. This sequence encodes CASSLVAGNGELFF.

This rearrangement joins TRBV5-4 to TRBJ2-6; a weak D match, TRBD1 (5 bases). The ends were cut back, 4 bases at V and 0 bases at J, with 14 bases in the middle. Per the germline V gene, CDR1 is SGHNT and CDR2 is YYREEE (reference sequence). This CDR3 spans 17 amino acids. CDR3 residues: CASSGAWQLSGANVLTF. In DNA form, the CDR3 reads TGTGCCAGCAGCGGGGCGTGGCAGCTCTCTGGGGCCAACGTCCTGACTTTC.

This sequence joins TRBV27 and TRBJ1-5; tentative D call: TRBD1 (5 bases). The V end lost 6 bases, the J end lost 0 bases, and 15 bases lay between the germline ends. CDR3 length: 16 residues. CDR1 and CDR2 (germline): MNHEY, SMNVEV (reference sequence). The DNA of the CDR3 is TGTGCCAGCAGGCCCGACAGTAATTATAGCAATCAGCCCCAGCATTTT. Encoded protein: CASRPDSNYSNQPQHF.

This clone was seen many times. This chain joins TRBV5-1 and TRBJ2-7; 12 bases are shared with TRBD1. The germline V gene encodes CDR1 SGHRS and CDR2 YFSETQ. With V trimmed by 2 bases and J by 7 bases, 4 bases remained unmatched. The CDR3 length is 14 residues. CDR3 in amino acids: CASSLGTGGNEQYF. DNA for the CDR3: TGCGCCAGCAGCTTAGGGACAGGGGGCAATGAGCAGTACTTC.